Below are 22 T cell receptor beta chains sequenced from a single sample in a study of CD8+ T cells in alopecia areata. The authors extracted RNA and reverse transcribed it into cDNA as the sequencing template. Here immunoSEQ multiplex PCR was the method, and the copy in TCRdb shows in-frame clones only, minus some. The table includes about 120,000 clones, roughly 50% detected once. Specimen: NKG2D-low CD8+ T cells sorted from blood. These receptor sequences come from a human donor with alopecia areata.

V and J are TRBV14 and TRBJ2-7; D not certain. The germline V gene encodes CDR1 SGHDN and CDR2 FVKESK. This CDR3 is built from 12 residues. Trimming took 1 base from V and 5 from J, leaving 6 bases between them. The CDR3 is CASSQVGHEQYF. CDR3 sequence (DNA): TGTGCCAGCAGCCAAGTGGGCCACGAGCAGTACTTC.

The rearrangement joins TRBV7-2 to TRBJ2-3, with TRBD1 matching 7 bases. V shed 5 bases, J shed 3 bases, and the junction held 5 bases outside the gene matches. The CDR3 loop spans 14 amino acids. Per the germline V gene, CDR1 is SGHTA and CDR2 is FQGNSA. As DNA, the CDR3 is TGTGCCAGCAGCGTCGAGGGGGCGACAGATACGCAGTATTTT. Protein sequence: CASSVEGATDTQYF.

Many counts were recorded for this clone. The J gene is TRBJ2-6, the V gene TRBV15; a possible D gene is TRBD1 (5 bases). This CDR3 has 16 amino acids. The V and J ends lost 0 bases and 0 bases respectively, with 6 bases between them. Germline V gives CDR1 LNHNV, CDR2 YYDKDF (reference sequence). CDR3 DNA sequence: TGTGCCACCAGCAGAGATCAGGGCTCTGGGGCCAACGTCCTGACTTTC. Translating gives CATSRDQGSGANVLTF. Full variable domain (remainder filled in from reference TRBV15 and TRBJ2-6): DAMVIQNPRYQVTQFGKPVTLSCSQTLNHNVMYWYQQKSSQAPKLLFHYYDKDFNNEADTPDNFQSRRPNTSFCFLDIRSPGLGDTAMYLCATSRDQGSGANVLTFGAGSRLTVL.

This clone showed up just a few times. The CDR3 here is CASSPPGRPYEQYF. In nucleotides, the CDR3 is TGCGCCAGCAGCCCACCGGGACGGCCCTACGAGCAGTACTTC. V usage is TRBV5-1 and J usage is TRBJ2-7, with D perhaps being TRBD1 or TRBD2 (5 bases each). Germline V gene lookup returns CDR1 SGHRS and CDR2 YFSETQ. CDR3 length: 14 residues. The V end lost 4 bases, the J end lost 2 bases, and 13 bases lay between the germline ends.

In its sample, this clone was seen a few times. This chain links TRBV28 with TRBJ2-1, with TRBD2 as a possible D gene (5 bases). Trimming stripped 6 bases from V and 4 bases from J, with 13 bases between. The CDR3 loop spans 14 amino acids. From germline, CDR1 is MDHEN and CDR2 SYDVKM. In nucleotides, the CDR3 is TGTGCCAGCAGCCCCCTGGAGGCATACAATGAGCAGTTCTTC. Encoded protein: CASSPLEAYNEQFF.

The chain combines TRBV29-1 with TRBJ1-1, with 9 nucleotides matching TRBD1. The germline gives CDR1 SQVTM, CDR2 ANQGSEA. V shed 6 bases, J shed 6 bases, and the junction held 5 bases outside the gene matches. The CDR3 is 12 amino acids. The chain's CDR3 is CSVGGQGPEAFF. CDR3 sequence (DNA): TGCAGCGTGGGGGGACAGGGCCCTGAAGCTTTCTTT. The full variable domain, rest sourced from reference TRBV29-1 and TRBJ1-1, is SAVISQKPSRDICQRGTSLTIQCQVDSQVTMMFWYRQQPGQSLTLIATANQGSEATYESGFVIDKFPISRPNLTFSTLTVSNMSPEDSSIYLCSVGGQGPEAFFGQGTRLTVV.

CDR3 loop: CASSWDLAYEQYF. The DNA for the CDR3 is TGTGCCAGCAGTTGGGACTTGGCCTACGAGCAGTACTTC. The rearrangement uses TRBV5-4 and TRBJ2-7; weak D call: TRBD2 (6 bases). Trimming pared 5 bases from V and 2 bases from J, leaving 11 bases between. Germline V gene sequence: CDR1 SGHNT, CDR2 YYREEE (reference sequence). CDR3 length: 13 amino acids.

The gene calls are TRBV29-1 and TRBJ2-1; 9 bases are a match to TRBD2. V shed 4 bases, J shed 8 bases, and the junction held 6 bases outside the gene matches. The germline gives CDR1 SQVTM, CDR2 ANQGSEA. The CDR3 sequence is 13 residues long. The CDR3 DNA is TGCAGCGTTGCCTTAGCGGGAGCGTATGAGCAGTTCTTC. As protein: CSVALAGAYEQFF.

This clone was observed a few times. The CDR3 spells CSVGSPGSSYEQYF. The DNA of the CDR3 is TGCAGCGTTGGCTCCCCCGGGTCCTCCTACGAGCAGTACTTC. The chain joins TRBV29-1 to TRBJ2-7; D call uncertain. Trimming removed 4 bases at V and 0 bases at J, with 13 bases between. CDR1 and CDR2 from the germline V gene are SQVTM and ANQGSEA. The CDR3 consists of 14 residues.

This clone was seen more than once but under ten times. V gene TRBV6-1 combines with J gene TRBJ2-1, with a tentative D call TRBD2 (5 bases). The CDR3 runs to 14 residues. V was pared by 8 bases and J by 6 bases, with 17 bases between. Germline loops: CDR1 MNHNS, CDR2 SASEGT. CDR3 coding DNA: TGTGCCAGCGATAGCGCCCGAGAGAGCAATGAGCAGTTCTTC. This sequence encodes CASDSARESNEQFF.

The V and J genes are TRBV30 and TRBJ2-6; D is unclear. The CDR3 consists of 11 residues. The V and J ends lost 5 bases and 4 bases respectively, with 3 bases between them. Germline-derived CDR1 and CDR2 are GTSNPN and SVGIG (reference sequence). The CDR3 DNA reads as TGTGCCTGGTGGGGGGCCAACGTCCTGACTTTC. As protein: CAWWGANVLTF.

This clone has only one observation. The J gene is TRBJ1-1, the V gene TRBV4-1, with no clear D. CDR1 is MGHRA and CDR2 is YSYEKL in the germline V gene. The CDR3 sequence is 13 residues long. V lost 1 base and J 3 bases, leaving 6 bases between the germline ends. Here the CDR3 reads CASSQGRDTEAFF. The CDR3, as DNA: TGCGCCAGCAGCCAAGGGCGAGACACTGAAGCTTTCTTT.

This clone was picked up a small number of times. This chain links TRBV4-3 with TRBJ2-3; 10 nucleotides align to TRBD2. The CDR3 has 16 amino acids. With 3 bases clipped from V and 2 bases from J, the junction kept 5 bases outside the gene matches. Germline CDR1 and CDR2: LGHNA and YSLEER. The chain's CDR3 is CASSQGTSDLTDTQYF. The CDR3 DNA sequence: TGCGCCAGCAGCCAGGGGACTAGCGATCTCACAGATACGCAGTATTTT.

This chain connects TRBV6-4 to TRBJ2-7, with D tentatively TRBD1 (5 bases). The germline CDR1 and CDR2 sequences are MRHNA and SNTAGT. The CDR3 has 12 amino acids. V was cut by 7 bases and J by 6 bases, with 13 bases left in between. The chain's CDR3 is CASTLGAGEQYF. The DNA of the CDR3 is TGTGCCAGCACCCTTGGGGCCGGCGAGCAGTACTTC.

This clone was found a few times. The chain combines TRBV29-1 with TRBJ2-7; D remains unclear. This CDR3 is 12 amino acids long. The V end lost 1 base, the J end lost 4 bases, and 8 bases lay between the germline ends. Per the germline V gene, CDR1 is SQVTM and CDR2 is ANQGSEA. CDR3 loop: CSVEAGQYEQYF. The CDR3 DNA is TGCAGCGTTGAAGCCGGGCAGTACGAGCAGTACTTC.

The rearrangement joins TRBV29-1 to TRBJ2-6; no definite D call. The CDR3 covers 17 residues. V was shortened by 4 bases and J by 1 base, with 17 bases between the two germline ends. CDR1 SQVTM and CDR2 ANQGSEA come from the germline V gene. CDR3 region: CSVVGPSKRSGANVLTF. CDR3 DNA sequence: TGCAGCGTTGTCGGGCCGTCGAAGAGGTCTGGGGCCAACGTCCTGACTTTC.

This clone appeared a few times. V gene TRBV7-9 combines with J gene TRBJ2-1; TRBD2 matches 8 bases. The V segment lost 8 bases and the J segment 6 bases; nucleotides outside the gene matches: 3. The germline gives CDR1 SEHNR, CDR2 FQNEAQ (reference sequence). The CDR3 consists of 12 residues. The CDR3 region is CASGSGSNEQFF. Written as DNA, the CDR3 is TGTGCCAGCGGGAGCGGGAGCAATGAGCAGTTCTTC.

This clone was observed a handful of times. The rearrangement joins TRBV29-1 to TRBJ2-7; TRBD1 agrees at 7 bases. The CDR3 extends over 14 amino acids. V shed 4 bases, J shed 1 base, and the junction held 7 bases outside the gene matches. The germline V gene encodes CDR1 SQVTM and CDR2 ANQGSEA. The CDR3: CSVGGRDSSYEQYF. The CDR3 DNA reads as TGCAGCGTTGGGGGACGGGACAGTTCCTACGAGCAGTACTTC.

The CDR3 coding sequence is TGTGCCAGCAGATCCACTAGCGGGAGCTCCTACGAGCAGTACTTC. Translating gives CASRSTSGSSYEQYF. The rearrangement uses TRBV27 and TRBJ2-7; TRBD2 matches at 11 bases. Germline CDR1 and CDR2: MNHEY and SMNVEV (reference sequence). The CDR3 consists of 15 residues. V shed 6 bases and J 0 bases; nucleotides not matched to a gene: 4.

The chain's CDR3 is CASSYRAPNTGELFF. The CDR3 region has the DNA TGTGCCAGCAGTTATAGGGCACCTAACACCGGGGAGCTGTTTTTT. The J gene is TRBJ2-2, the V gene TRBV6-6; D uncertain. V gave up 3 bases and J gave up 2 bases, with 10 bases separating them. The CDR3 runs 15 residues. Germline V gene data show CDR1 as MNHNY and CDR2 as SVGAGI (reference sequence).

This sequence joins TRBV19 and TRBJ2-7; D gene unclear. The CDR3 extends over 12 amino acids. V lost 5 bases, J lost 2 bases, and 7 bases lay in between. From germline, CDR1 is LNHDA and CDR2 SQIVND (reference sequence). The CDR3, as DNA: TGTGCCAGTAGTCCCACCGCCTACGAGCAGTACTTC. Translating gives CASSPTAYEQYF.

This clone was seen only a few times. This chain connects TRBV29-1 to TRBJ2-3; 12 nucleotides match TRBD2. The CDR3 loop spans 15 amino acids. Germline CDR1 is SQVTM and CDR2 is ANQGSEA. Trimming at V came to 1 base and at J to 7 bases, leaving 6 bases not matched to a gene. CDR3 nucleotide sequence: TGCAGCGTTGAAGCTGGACTAGCGGGGAGTTATACGCAGTATTTT. Translated: CSVEAGLAGSYTQYF.